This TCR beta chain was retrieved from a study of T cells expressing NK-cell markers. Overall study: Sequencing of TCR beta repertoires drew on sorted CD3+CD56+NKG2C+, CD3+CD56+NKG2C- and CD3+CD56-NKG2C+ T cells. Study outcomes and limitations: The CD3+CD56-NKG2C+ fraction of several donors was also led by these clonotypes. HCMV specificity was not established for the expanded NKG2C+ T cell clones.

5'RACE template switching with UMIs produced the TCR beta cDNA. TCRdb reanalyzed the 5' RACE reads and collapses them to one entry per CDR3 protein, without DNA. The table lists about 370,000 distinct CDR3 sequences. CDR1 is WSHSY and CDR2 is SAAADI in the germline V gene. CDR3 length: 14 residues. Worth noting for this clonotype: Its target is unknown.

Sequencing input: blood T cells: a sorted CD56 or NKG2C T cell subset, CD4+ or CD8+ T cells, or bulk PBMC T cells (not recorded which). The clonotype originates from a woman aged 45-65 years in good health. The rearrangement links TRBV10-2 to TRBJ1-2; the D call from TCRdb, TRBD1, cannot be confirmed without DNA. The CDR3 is CASSDGTATHGYTF.